The 15 T cell receptor beta chains reported below all come from one sample, sequenced in a study of cytomegalovirus exposure and HLA in healthy donors. The study ran its PCR with 60 Vbeta and 13 Jbeta primers. The repertoire was sequenced with immunoSEQ multiplex PCR; TCRdb's copy has only in-frame clones and lacks some. The data hold around 150,000 clones, with 55% to 85% observed a single time. The sample was PBMCs. These receptors were taken from a man aged 35-49 years in good health and CMV-seronegative.

The chain couples TRBV7-3 to TRBJ1-6; the D gene is possibly TRBD1 (5 bases). The V end was cut by 5 bases, the J end by 10 bases, with 15 bases between. Looked up from germline, CDR1 is SGHTA and CDR2 is FQGTGA. The CDR3 is 14 amino acids. For the CDR3, the DNA is TGTGCCAGCAGCCAGGGACTGCGGGTATCACCCCTCCACTTT. Amino acid sequence: CASSQGLRVSPLHF.

The genes are TRBV11-3 and TRBJ2-5; perhaps TRBD2 as D (5 bases). CDR3 size: 13 residues. Trimming took off 4 bases at V and 9 bases at J, with 15 bases between the two ends. Germline values: CDR1 SGHNT, CDR2 YENEEA. CDR3 residues: CASSSTREGSQYF. CDR3 sequence (DNA): TGTGCCAGCAGCTCCACTAGGGAAGGATCCCAGTACTTC.

A word on this clone: The germline gene is not matched at one end of the junction; a read error may be the cause. J is TRBJ1-5 and V is TRBV15; no clear D gene. This CDR3 region has 14 residues. CDR1 and CDR2 (germline): LNHNV, YYDKDF (reference sequence). This CDR3 reads CATSRGISNQPQNF. Here the CDR3 DNA reads TGTGCCACCAGCCGGGGAATTAGCAATCAGCCCCAGAATTTT.

Of note for this clone: One end of the junction fails to match germline, which may point to a read error. J is TRBJ1-4 and V is TRBV2; D is ambiguous. Per germline, CDR1 SNHLY and CDR2 FYNNEI. This CDR3 has 14 amino acids. CDR3 DNA: TGTGCCAGCAAGAAGAGTAATGGTAATAAAAAACTGTTTTTT. Residues: CASKKSNGNKKLFF.

This rearrangement joins TRBV14 to TRBJ2-7, with D unresolved. The germline V and J ends were trimmed by 0 bases and 6 bases, with 6 bases remaining between them. This CDR3 has 12 residues. Germline lookup yields CDR1 SGHDN and CDR2 FVKESK. CDR3 nucleotides: TGTGCCAGCAGCCAAGATCGTAGCGAGCAGTACTTC. It codes for CASSQDRSEQYF. Variable domain in full (rest from reference TRBV14 and TRBJ2-7): EAGVTQFPSHSVIEKGQTVTLRCDPISGHDNLYWYRRVMGKEIKFLLHFVKESKQDESGMPNNRFLAERTGGTYSTLKVQPAELEDSGVYFCASSQDRSEQYFGPGTRLTVT.

The chain uses TRBV19 and TRBJ1-2; 7 nucleotides align to TRBD1. V shed 4 bases and J 8 bases; nucleotides not matched to a gene: 1. Germline loops: CDR1 LNHDA, CDR2 SQIVND (reference sequence). This CDR3 spans 11 amino acids. The CDR3 DNA reads TGTGCCAGTAGTAACAGGGGAGGCTACACCTTC. Translation: CASSNRGGYTF.

DNA for the CDR3: TGTGCCAGCAGCCCCCTCGGTGAGCGGGGGTCAGATACGCAGTATTTT. The encoded protein is CASSPLGERGSDTQYF. The rearrangement uses TRBV5-5 and TRBJ2-3; 8 bases agree with TRBD2. The CDR3 totals 16 residues. Germline values: CDR1 SGHKS, CDR2 YYEKEE (reference sequence). V lost 4 bases to trimming and J lost 4 bases; unmatched junction nucleotides: 11.

This chain connects TRBV7-7 to TRBJ2-5; a possible D gene is TRBD2 (5 bases). The length of the CDR3 is 16 residues. CDR1 is SSHAT, CDR2 FNYEAQ, per germline (reference sequence). Trimming took off 2 bases at V and 1 base at J, with 14 bases between the two ends. The CDR3 DNA follows: TGTGCCAGCAGCTTACTCGGCACTAGTGCCCAAGAGACCCAGTACTTC. This gives the protein CASSLLGTSAQETQYF.

V and J are TRBV6-1 and TRBJ2-1; TRBD1 is a possible D gene (7 bases). The CDR3 consists of 16 residues. In germline, CDR1 is MNHNS, CDR2 SASEGT. V was shortened by 3 bases and J by 3 bases, with 15 bases between the two germline ends. CDR3 loop: CASSETGTGVYNEQFF. The CDR3 DNA is TGTGCCAGCAGTGAGACAGGGACTGGGGTCTACAATGAGCAGTTCTTC.

The table lists this clone with a count of one. This chain joins TRBV5-6 and TRBJ2-2; D gene uncertain. The CDR3 length is 16 residues. V was cut by 2 bases and J by 4 bases, with 15 bases left in between. From germline, CDR1 is SGHDT and CDR2 YYEEEE. The CDR3 DNA sequence: TGTGCCAGCAGCTTCGTCAGTGCGGAGATCACCGGGGAGCTGTTTTTT. Its protein product is CASSFVSAEITGELFF.

The V call is TRBV27, the J call TRBJ1-2; no clear D gene. The germline V and J ends were trimmed by 6 bases and 1 base, with 15 bases remaining between them. This CDR3 is 15 amino acids long. Germline assignment: CDR1 MNHEY and CDR2 SMNVEV (reference sequence). CDR3 in amino acids: CASSPSTTGNYGYTF. CDR3 bases: TGTGCCAGCAGCCCCAGTACTACGGGTAACTATGGCTACACCTTC.

This clone appeared a single time. The chain joins TRBV19 to TRBJ1-5; TRBD1 aligns across 7 bases. With V trimmed by 6 bases and J by 0 bases, 5 bases remained unmatched. The germline V gene has CDR1 LNHDA and CDR2 SQIVND (reference sequence). This CDR3 region has 15 residues. DNA of the CDR3: TGTGCCAGTAGCACGGGACAGCTTAGCAATCAGCCCCAGCATTTT. It translates to CASSTGQLSNQPQHF. Filled out from reference TRBV19 and TRBJ1-5, the complete variable domain reads DGGITQSPKYLFRKEGQNVTLSCEQNLNHDAMYWYRQDPGQGLRLIYYSQIVNDFQKGDIAEGYSVSREKKESFPLTVTSAQKNPTAFYLCASSTGQLSNQPQHFGDGTRLSIL.

This chain uses TRBV7-7 with TRBJ1-5; tentatively, D is TRBD1 (5 bases). Germline V gene lookup returns CDR1 SSHAT and CDR2 FNYEAQ (reference sequence). The V end lost 4 bases, the J end lost 1 base, and 17 bases lay between the germline ends. The CDR3 has 17 amino acids. This CDR3 reads CASSSRHSRTSNQPQHF. The CDR3 nucleotides are TGTGCCAGCAGCTCCAGACACTCCCGGACAAGCAATCAGCCCCAGCATTTT.

This clone was counted a few times. Here the CDR3 reads CAWKQGRFGKNIQYF. The CDR3 coding sequence is TGTGCCTGGAAACAGGGGAGGTTCGGCAAAAACATTCAGTACTTC. The V call is TRBV30, the J call TRBJ2-4, with D possibly TRBD1 on 7 matching bases. Trimming removed 4 bases from V and 3 bases from J, with 16 bases in between. The CDR3 contains 15 residues. CDR1 is GTSNPN, CDR2 SVGIG, per germline (reference sequence). Full variable domain (rest looked up from reference TRBV30 and TRBJ2-4): SQTIHQWPATLVQPVGSPLSLECTVEGTSNPNLYWYRQAAGRGLQLLFYSVGIGQISSEVPQNLSASRPQDRQFILSSKKLLLSDSGFYLCAWKQGRFGKNIQYFGAGTRLSVL.

V is TRBV2 and J is TRBJ1-4; weak D call: TRBD1 (6 bases). Germline-derived CDR1 and CDR2 are SNHLY and FYNNEI. Trimming removed 3 bases at V and 8 bases at J, with 16 bases between. The CDR3 loop spans 15 amino acids. The DNA for the CDR3 is TGTGCCAGCAGTGAGAAACAGGGTGAGCGGGAAAAACTGTTTTTT. Translating gives CASSEKQGEREKLFF.